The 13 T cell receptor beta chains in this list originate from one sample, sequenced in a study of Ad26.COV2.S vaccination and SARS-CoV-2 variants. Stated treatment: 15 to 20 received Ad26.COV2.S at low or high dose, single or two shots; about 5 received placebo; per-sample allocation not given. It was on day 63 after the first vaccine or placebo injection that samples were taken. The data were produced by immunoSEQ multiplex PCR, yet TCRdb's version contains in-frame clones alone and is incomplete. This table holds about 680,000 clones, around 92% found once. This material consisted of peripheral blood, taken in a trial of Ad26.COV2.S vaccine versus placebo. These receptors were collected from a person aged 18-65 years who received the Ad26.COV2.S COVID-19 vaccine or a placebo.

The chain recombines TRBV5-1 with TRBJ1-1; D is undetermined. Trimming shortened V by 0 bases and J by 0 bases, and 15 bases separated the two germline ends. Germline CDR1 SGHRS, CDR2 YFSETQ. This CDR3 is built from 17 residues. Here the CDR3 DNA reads TGCGCCAGCAGCTTGGGGGCAGCTGCCGCCATGAACACTGAAGCTTTCTTT. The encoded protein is CASSLGAAAAMNTEAFF.

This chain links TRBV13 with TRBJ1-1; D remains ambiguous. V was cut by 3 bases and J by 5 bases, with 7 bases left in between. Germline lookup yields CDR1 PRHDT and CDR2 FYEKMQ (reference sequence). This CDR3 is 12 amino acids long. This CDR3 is CASSFPRTEAFF. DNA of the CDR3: TGTGCCAGCAGCTTTCCGCGGACTGAAGCTTTCTTT.

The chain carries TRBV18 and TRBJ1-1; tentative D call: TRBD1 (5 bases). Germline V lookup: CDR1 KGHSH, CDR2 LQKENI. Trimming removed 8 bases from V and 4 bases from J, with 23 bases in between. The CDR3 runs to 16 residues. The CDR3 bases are TGTGCCAGCACAATAACAAGGGACCGTTCCATCACTGAAGCTTTCTTT. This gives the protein CASTITRDRSITEAFF.

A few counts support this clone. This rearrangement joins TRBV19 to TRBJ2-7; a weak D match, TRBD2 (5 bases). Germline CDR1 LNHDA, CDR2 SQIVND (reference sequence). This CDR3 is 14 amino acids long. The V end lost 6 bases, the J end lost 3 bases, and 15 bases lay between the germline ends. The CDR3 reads CASSPRGRVYEQYF. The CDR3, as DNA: TGTGCCAGTAGCCCACGGGGTAGGGTCTACGAGCAGTACTTC.

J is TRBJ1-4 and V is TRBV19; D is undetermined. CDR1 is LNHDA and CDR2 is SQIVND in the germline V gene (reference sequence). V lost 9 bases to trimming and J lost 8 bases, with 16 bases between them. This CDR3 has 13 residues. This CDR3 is CASSGQLGEKLFF. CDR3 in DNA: TGTGCCAGCTCGGGCCAGCTCGGAGAAAAACTGTTTTTT. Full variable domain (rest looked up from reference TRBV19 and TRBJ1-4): DGGITQSPKYLFRKEGQNVTLSCEQNLNHDAMYWYRQDPGQGLRLIYYSQIVNDFQKGDIAEGYSVSREKKESFPLTVTSAQKNPTAFYLCASSGQLGEKLFFGSGTQLSVL.

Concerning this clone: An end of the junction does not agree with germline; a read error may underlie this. The CDR3 coding sequence is TGTGCCAGCAGCTCAGCAACCAGGGGCGCGAACGCCGGGGAGCTGTTTTTT. It yields the protein CASSSATRGANAGELFF. The V and J genes are TRBV7-9 and TRBJ2-2; possible D gene TRBD1, 6 bases. The CDR3 runs 17 residues. Germline V lookup: CDR1 SEHNR, CDR2 FQNEAQ (reference sequence).

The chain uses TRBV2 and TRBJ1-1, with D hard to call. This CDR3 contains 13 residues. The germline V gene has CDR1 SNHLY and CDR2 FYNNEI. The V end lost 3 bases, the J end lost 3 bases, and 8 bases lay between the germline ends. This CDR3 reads CASSDLGDTEAFF. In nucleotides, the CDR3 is TGTGCCAGCAGTGATCTGGGAGACACTGAAGCTTTCTTT.

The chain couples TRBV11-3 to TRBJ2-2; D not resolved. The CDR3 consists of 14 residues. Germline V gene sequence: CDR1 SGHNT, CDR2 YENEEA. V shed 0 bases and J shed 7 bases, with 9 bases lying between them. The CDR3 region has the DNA TGTGCCAGCAGCTTAGATCCTGGAATCGGGGAGCTGTTTTTT. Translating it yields CASSLDPGIGELFF.

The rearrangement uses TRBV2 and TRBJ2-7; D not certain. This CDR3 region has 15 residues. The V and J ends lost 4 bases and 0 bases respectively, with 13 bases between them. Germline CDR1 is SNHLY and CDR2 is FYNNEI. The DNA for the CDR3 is TGTGCCAGCAGTGCCGGCAGGCCGAGCTCCTACGAGCAGTACTTC. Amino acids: CASSAGRPSSYEQYF.

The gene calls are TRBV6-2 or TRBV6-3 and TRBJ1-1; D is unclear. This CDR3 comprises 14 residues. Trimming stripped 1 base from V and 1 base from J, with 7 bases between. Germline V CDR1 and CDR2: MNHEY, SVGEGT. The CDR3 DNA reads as TGTGCCAGCAGTTACTGGACGTCGAACACTGAAGCTTTCTTT. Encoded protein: CASSYWTSNTEAFF.

The CDR3 coding sequence is TGTGCCAGCAGCCCCTGGGCTGATACTGAAGCTTTCTTT. Translated: CASSPWADTEAFF. V gene TRBV9 combines with J gene TRBJ1-1; D uncertain. The CDR3 runs to 13 residues. Germline V gene sequence: CDR1 SGDLS, CDR2 YYNGEE. Trimming pared 4 bases from V and 5 bases from J, leaving 12 bases between.

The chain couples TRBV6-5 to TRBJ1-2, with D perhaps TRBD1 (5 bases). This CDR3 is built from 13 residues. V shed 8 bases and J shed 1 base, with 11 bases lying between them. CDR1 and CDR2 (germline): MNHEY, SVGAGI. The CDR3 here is CASRSQGNYGYTF. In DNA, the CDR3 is TGTGCCAGCCGTTCCCAGGGTAACTATGGCTACACCTTC.

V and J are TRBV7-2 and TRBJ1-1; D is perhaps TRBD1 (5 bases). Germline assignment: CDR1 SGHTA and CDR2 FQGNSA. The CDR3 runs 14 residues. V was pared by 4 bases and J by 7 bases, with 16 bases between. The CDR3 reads CASSSGPGSVEAFF. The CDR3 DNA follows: TGTGCCAGCAGCTCGGGGCCGGGGTCGGTTGAAGCTTTCTTT.